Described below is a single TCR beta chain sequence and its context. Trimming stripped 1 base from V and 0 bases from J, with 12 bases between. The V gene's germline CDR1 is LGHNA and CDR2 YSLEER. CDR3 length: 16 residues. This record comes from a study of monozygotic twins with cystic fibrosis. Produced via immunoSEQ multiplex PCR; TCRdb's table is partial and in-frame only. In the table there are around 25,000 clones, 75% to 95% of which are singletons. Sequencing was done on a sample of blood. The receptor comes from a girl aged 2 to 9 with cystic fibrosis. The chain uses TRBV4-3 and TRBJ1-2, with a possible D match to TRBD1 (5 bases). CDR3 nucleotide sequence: TGCGCCAGCAGCCAAGCATGGGGCCGACCTAACTATGGCTACACCTTC. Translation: CASSQAWGRPNYGYTF.